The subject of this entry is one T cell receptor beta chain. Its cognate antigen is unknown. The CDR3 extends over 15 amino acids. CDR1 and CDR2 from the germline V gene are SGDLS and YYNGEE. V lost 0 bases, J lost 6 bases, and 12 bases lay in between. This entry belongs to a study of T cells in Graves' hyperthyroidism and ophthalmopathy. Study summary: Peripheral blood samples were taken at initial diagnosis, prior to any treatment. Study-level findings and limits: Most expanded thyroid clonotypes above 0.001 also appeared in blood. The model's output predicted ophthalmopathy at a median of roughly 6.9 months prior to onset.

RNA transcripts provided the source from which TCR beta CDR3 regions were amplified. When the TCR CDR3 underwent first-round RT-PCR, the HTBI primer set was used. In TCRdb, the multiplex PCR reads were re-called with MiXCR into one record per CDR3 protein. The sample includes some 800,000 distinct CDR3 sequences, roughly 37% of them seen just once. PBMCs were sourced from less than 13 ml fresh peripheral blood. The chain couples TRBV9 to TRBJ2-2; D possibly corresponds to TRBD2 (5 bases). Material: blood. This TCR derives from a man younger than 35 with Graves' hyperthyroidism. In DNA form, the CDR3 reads TGTGCCAGCAGCGTAGTAATAGACGGGGCCGGGGAGCTGTTTTTT. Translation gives CASSVVIDGAGELFF.